This entry describes one TCR beta chain. No antigen is known for it. The method was immunoSEQ multiplex PCR; TCRdb's version includes in-frame clones alone and lacks a portion of them. This table holds roughly 150,000 clones, approximately 88% found once. This sample is drawn from a study of T cell responses to AZD1222 COVID-19 vaccine. Germline CDR1 reads LGHNA; CDR2 reads YSLEER. The CDR3 loop spans 15 amino acids. The V and J ends lost 0 bases and 4 bases, in that order; junction bases with no gene match: 2. Findings and caveats of the study: Of the AZD1222 recipients, only 5 or 6 were seropositive at baseline. CD4 TCRs covered the whole spike, strongest at regions 160-218 and 743-854. Clonal diversity may have been underestimated in mostly white British donors.

The specimen comprised peripheral blood, sampled on day 0 of MenACWY control vaccination. This receptor was identified in an adult in good health. The V and J genes are TRBV4-3 and TRBJ1-2, with TRBD1 identical over 10 bases. In DNA form, the CDR3 reads TGCGCCAGCAGCCAAGAACGGGACAGGGGCTATGGCTACACCTTC. Amino acids: CASSQERDRGYGYTF.